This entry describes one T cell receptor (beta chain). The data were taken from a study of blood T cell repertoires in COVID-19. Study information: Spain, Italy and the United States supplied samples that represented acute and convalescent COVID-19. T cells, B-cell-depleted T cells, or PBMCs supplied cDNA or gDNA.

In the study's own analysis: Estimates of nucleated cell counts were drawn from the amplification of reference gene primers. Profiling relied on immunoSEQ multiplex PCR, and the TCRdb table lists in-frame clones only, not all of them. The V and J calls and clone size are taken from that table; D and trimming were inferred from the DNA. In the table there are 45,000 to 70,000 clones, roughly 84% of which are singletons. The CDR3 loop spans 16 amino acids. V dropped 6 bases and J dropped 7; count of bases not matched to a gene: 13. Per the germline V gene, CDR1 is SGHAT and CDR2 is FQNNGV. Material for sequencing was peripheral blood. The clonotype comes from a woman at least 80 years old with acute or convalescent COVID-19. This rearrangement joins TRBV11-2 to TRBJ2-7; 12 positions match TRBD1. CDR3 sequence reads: CASSYDPGQGAKEQYF. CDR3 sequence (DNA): TGTGCCAGCAGTTACGATCCGGGACAGGGGGCGAAGGAGCAGTACTTC.